Below, 15 T cell receptor beta chains from the same sample are listed, as sequenced in a study of CD8 T cells in Susac syndrome. RNA in amounts of roughly 0.5 to 1 ug was reverse transcribed with random hexamers. One entry per CDR3 protein, called by TCRdb with MiXCR from the immunoSEQ multiplex PCR reads. Counted here are fewer than 200,000 distinct CDR3 sequences, roughly 94% occurring once; the ten biggest clones make up around 0.11%. The sequencing input was CD4+ T cells from PBMCs. These receptors came from a human donor with Susac syndrome.

The V call is TRBV27, the J call TRBJ2-3, with 7 positions matching TRBD2. The V segment lost 4 bases and the J segment 4 bases; nucleotides outside the gene matches: 11. Germline V CDR1 and CDR2: MNHEY, SMNVEV (reference sequence). CDR3 size: 16 residues. In DNA, the CDR3 is TGTGCCAGCAGTTCCCAGCGGGGCCCCGAGGCAGATACGCAGTATTTT. Translated, it gives CASSSQRGPEADTQYF.

The sample holds one count of this clonotype. This chain joins TRBV6-5 and TRBJ2-1, with 8 bases lining up with TRBD1. J lost 6 bases, V lost 6 bases, and 4 bases had no gene match. Germline CDR1 is MNHEY and CDR2 is SVGAGI. CDR3 size: 13 residues. CDR3 amino acids: CASRLDRANEQFF. In DNA form, the CDR3 reads TGTGCCAGCAGATTGGACAGGGCCAATGAGCAGTTCTTC.

This rearrangement joins TRBV25-1 to TRBJ1-2; D is possibly TRBD1 (5 bases). Germline loops: CDR1 MGHDK, CDR2 SYGVNS. This CDR3 region has 13 residues. Deletions cut 5 bases from V and 7 bases from J, with 14 bases between. The CDR3 coding sequence is TGTGCCAGCAGTAGAATGAAGGGGTCTGGCTACACCTTC. It encodes CASSRMKGSGYTF.

A single count supports this clonotype. V usage is TRBV6-1 and J usage is TRBJ2-5; TRBD1 matches 7 bases. This CDR3 contains 14 residues. The J segment lost 4 bases and the V segment lost 11 bases, leaving 13 bases of the junction unmatched. Germline values: CDR1 MNHNS, CDR2 SASEGT. DNA of the CDR3: TGTGCCGGGGCCGGGCAGGGGGTGGGAGAGACCCAGTACTTC. Residues: CAGAGQGVGETQYF.

The J gene is TRBJ2-5, the V gene TRBV20-1; D is possibly TRBD2 (6 bases). CDR3 length: 15 residues. V gave up 5 bases and J gave up 2 bases, with 18 bases separating them. Germline CDR1 is DFQATT and CDR2 is SNEGSKA (reference sequence). The CDR3 coding sequence is TGCAGTGCTCTGCCACGGGACTTGTTGCAAGAGACCCAGTACTTC. Its protein is CSALPRDLLQETQYF.

This chain joins TRBV6-5 and TRBJ1-2; the match to TRBD1 covers 10 bases. The V and J ends lost 4 bases and 7 bases, in that order; junction bases with no gene match: 6. The CDR3 spans 14 residues. Germline lookup yields CDR1 MNHEY and CDR2 SVGAGI. The DNA for the CDR3 is TGTGCCAGCAGTTCGGGACAGGGGCGCCTTGGCTACACCTTC. Residues: CASSSGQGRLGYTF.

This chain links TRBV27 with TRBJ2-1; a possible D gene is TRBD1 (6 bases). V was shortened by 0 bases and J by 9 bases, with 12 bases between the two germline ends. CDR1 and CDR2 from the germline V gene are MNHEY and SMNVEV (reference sequence). The CDR3 has 14 residues. CDR3 sequence reads: CASSLSGASTEQFF. The CDR3 nucleotides read TGTGCCAGCAGTTTATCGGGGGCTAGCACTGAGCAGTTCTTC.

This chain joins TRBV15 and TRBJ2-3, with 7 positions matching TRBD1. With V trimmed by 1 base and J by 4 bases, 5 bases remained unmatched. Per the germline V gene, CDR1 is LNHNV and CDR2 is YYDKDF (reference sequence). The CDR3 spans 15 residues. CDR3 in amino acids: CATSRADRVADTQYF. CDR3 in DNA: TGTGCCACCAGCAGAGCCGACAGGGTCGCAGATACGCAGTATTTT.

V is TRBV3-1 and J is TRBJ2-7, with 12 bases aligning to TRBD2. The trim removed 5 bases at V and 4 bases at J, leaving 6 bases unmatched. This CDR3 spans 15 amino acids. Germline CDR1 and CDR2: LGHDT and YNNKEL (reference sequence). The CDR3 protein is CASSKLAGGSYEQYF. The CDR3 coding sequence is TGTGCCAGCAGCAAACTAGCGGGGGGTTCATACGAGCAGTACTTC.

The V and J genes are TRBV18 and TRBJ1-2, with D possibly matching TRBD1 (5 bases). The germline V gene has CDR1 KGHSH and CDR2 LQKENI. This CDR3 has 16 amino acids. With 3 bases removed from V and 0 bases from J, the gap between germline ends came to 14 bases. CDR3 protein: CASSPQQQVSNYGYTF. The DNA for the CDR3 is TGTGCCAGCTCACCCCAGCAACAGGTTTCTAACTATGGCTACACCTTC.

The chain links TRBV20-1 to TRBJ1-6; perhaps TRBD1 as D (5 bases). The germline V gene encodes CDR1 DFQATT and CDR2 SNEGSKA (reference sequence). The ends were cut back, 3 bases at V and 8 bases at J, with 14 bases in the middle. This CDR3 comprises 14 residues. CDR3 sequence: CSARWDGGYSPLHF. The CDR3 DNA reads as TGCAGTGCTAGGTGGGACGGGGGATATTCACCCCTCCACTTT.

V usage is TRBV20-1 and J usage is TRBJ2-1; D possibly corresponds to TRBD1 (7 bases). The CDR3 consists of 15 residues. With 0 bases removed from V and 7 bases from J, the gap between germline ends came to 16 bases. Germline lookup yields CDR1 DFQATT and CDR2 SNEGSKA (reference sequence). CDR3 sequence: CSARDRTGGENEQFF. CDR3 in DNA: TGCAGTGCTAGAGATCGGACAGGCGGGGAGAATGAGCAGTTCTTC.

The rearrangement uses TRBV12-3 or TRBV12-4 and TRBJ1-2; D is undetermined. Trimming removed 6 bases from V and 7 bases from J, with 15 bases in between. The CDR3 sequence is 13 residues long. The CDR3 bases are TGTGCCAGCAGCCCAACCGACGGTGGTGGCTACACCTTC. Translation: CASSPTDGGGYTF.

This clonotype was seen once. The rearrangement joins TRBV5-6 to TRBJ1-4; 9 bases match TRBD1. The CDR3 has 16 residues. Per germline, CDR1 SGHDT and CDR2 YYEEEE. V lost 4 bases to trimming and J lost 8 bases; unmatched junction nucleotides: 12. The CDR3 sequence is CASSPPMGQGDEKLFF. The CDR3 region has the DNA TGTGCCAGCAGCCCCCCGATGGGACAGGGTGACGAAAAACTGTTTTTT.

This chain connects TRBV7-2 to TRBJ2-6; D not certain. CDR3 size: 15 residues. CDR1 and CDR2 (germline): SGHTA, FQGNSA. V shed 5 bases and J shed 5 bases, with 13 bases lying between them. This CDR3 is CASSPVAGWANVLTF. CDR3 nucleotides: TGTGCCAGCAGCCCCGTGGCCGGGTGGGCCAACGTCCTGACTTTC.